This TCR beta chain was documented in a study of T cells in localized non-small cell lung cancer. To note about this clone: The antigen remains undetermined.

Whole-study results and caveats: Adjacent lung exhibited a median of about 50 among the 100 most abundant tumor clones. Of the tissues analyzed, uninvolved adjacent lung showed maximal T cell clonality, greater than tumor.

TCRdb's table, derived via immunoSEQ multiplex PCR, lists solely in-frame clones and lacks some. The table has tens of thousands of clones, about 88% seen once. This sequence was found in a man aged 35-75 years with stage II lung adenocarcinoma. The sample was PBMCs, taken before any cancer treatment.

The CDR3 loop reads CASSGRAHYEQYF. The CDR3 DNA reads as TGTGCCAGCAGCGGTAGGGCCCACTACGAGCAGTACTTC. The chain is built from TRBV7-8 and TRBJ2-7; D gene unclear. V dropped 5 bases and J dropped 3 bases, with 11 bases sitting between them. Germline V lookup: CDR1 SGHVS, CDR2 FQNEAQ. The CDR3 has 13 amino acids.